The sequence of this TCR beta chain was determined in a study of shared clonotypes between healthy human individuals. This CDR3 has 13 residues. V dropped 7 bases and J dropped 3 bases, with 10 bases sitting between them. Germline V gives CDR1 MDHEN, CDR2 SYDVKM. The assay was immunoSEQ multiplex PCR, and TCRdb's table has in-frame clones only and misses some. The data contain about 2.3 million clones, around 90% of them singletons. V usage is TRBV28 and J usage is TRBJ1-5; D remains unclear. The source material was naive CD4+ T cells from PBMCs. Stated subset: CD45RA+ positively selected. The sequence derives from a man aged 18 to 30 in good health. Some clones in this sample may be carry-over from other donors' samples. This chain's CDR3 is CASNEQYNQPQHF. Written as DNA, the CDR3 is TGTGCCAGCAACGAACAGTACAATCAGCCCCAGCATTTT.